Listed here are 16 T cell receptor beta chains from one sample, sequenced in a study of shared clonotypes between healthy human individuals. The assay was immunoSEQ multiplex PCR, and TCRdb's table has in-frame clones only and misses some. The table has some 2,500,000 clones, 85% to 95% seen once. Sequenced material: naive CD4+ T cells from PBMCs. As for subset: CD45RA+ positively selected. These receptors were collected from a man aged 18 to 35 in good health. Some clones in this sample may be carry-over from other donors' samples.

This chain connects TRBV11-3 to TRBJ2-7; D is undetermined. V was clipped by 3 bases and J by 0 bases, with 6 bases between them. The germline V gene has CDR1 SGHNT and CDR2 YENEEA. This CDR3 is 13 amino acids long. The CDR3 protein is CASSFGRSYEQYF. CDR3 sequence (DNA): TGTGCCAGCAGCTTTGGGCGCTCCTACGAGCAGTACTTC.

The gene calls are TRBV28 and TRBJ2-1; 7 bases align to TRBD2. Germline lookup yields CDR1 MDHEN and CDR2 SYDVKM. The CDR3 sequence is 14 residues long. Trimming removed 5 bases from V and 7 bases from J; junction bases left unmatched: 8. The DNA for the CDR3 is TGTGCCAGCAGTCGGGGGGACTCCTTAAATGAGCAGTTCTTC. Translating gives CASSRGDSLNEQFF.

This chain links TRBV28 with TRBJ2-6; D unclear. V lost 9 bases to trimming and J lost 0 bases, with 9 bases between them. The CDR3 spans 14 residues. Per germline, CDR1 MDHEN and CDR2 SYDVKM. As DNA, the CDR3 is TGTGCCAGTTTGGACCACTCTGGGGCCAACGTCCTGACTTTC. It encodes CASLDHSGANVLTF. The full variable domain, its missing parts supplied by reference TRBV28 and TRBJ2-6, is DVKVTQSSRYLVKRTGEKVFLECVQDMDHENMFWYRQDPGLGLRLIYFSYDVKMKEKGDIPEGYSVSREKKERFSLILESASTNQTSMYLCASLDHSGANVLTFGAGSRLTVL.

On this clone: Different DNA sequences within this sample yield the same CDR3. The rearrangement uses TRBV7-9 and TRBJ2-3; D might be TRBD2 (5 bases). Trimming took 0 bases from V and 2 from J, leaving 9 bases between them. Germline V lookup: CDR1 SEHNR, CDR2 FQNEAQ (reference sequence). The CDR3 totals 15 residues. Here the CDR3 reads CASSLASGHTDTQYF. As DNA, the CDR3 is TGTGCCAGCAGCTTAGCCAGCGGTCACACAGATACGCAGTATTTT.

CDR3 protein: CASSSSGGHNEQFF. The CDR3 DNA reads as TGTGCCAGCAGCTCTAGCGGGGGGCACAATGAGCAGTTCTTC. The chain combines TRBV9 with TRBJ2-1, with TRBD2 matching 11 bases. Germline CDR1 SGDLS, CDR2 YYNGEE. Germline trimming cut 4 bases from V and 5 bases from J; bases unmatched to any gene: 2. CDR3 length: 14 residues.

This sequence joins TRBV6-1 and TRBJ1-4; D unclear. The germline V and J ends were trimmed by 10 bases and 4 bases, with 13 bases remaining between them. This CDR3 has 13 amino acids. CDR1 MNHNS and CDR2 SASEGT come from the germline V gene. CDR3 DNA: TGTGCCATAAGAGGACGGGTTAATGAAAAACTGTTTTTT. Its protein product is CAIRGRVNEKLFF.

V and J are TRBV28 and TRBJ2-7; possible D gene TRBD2, 6 bases. This CDR3 has 15 residues. V lost 3 bases to trimming and J lost 4 bases, with 16 bases between them. CDR1 and CDR2 from the germline V gene are MDHEN and SYDVKM. The DNA for the CDR3 is TGTGCCAGCAGTTTTAGTAGGAGCGGGTCATACGAGCAGTACTTC. Its translation: CASSFSRSGSYEQYF.

The V call is TRBV4-1, the J call TRBJ2-7; 10 positions match TRBD2. Germline V gives CDR1 MGHRA, CDR2 YSYEKL. The junction had 20 bases not matched to a gene; V was cut back by 4 bases and J by 2 bases. The CDR3 is 20 amino acids. In nucleotides, the CDR3 is TGCGCCAGCAGCCTAGGGGACGACAGTTGGGGGGGACTAGCGACCTACGAGCAGTACTTC. This translates into CASSLGDDSWGGLATYEQYF.

This rearrangement joins TRBV6-4 to TRBJ1-1; possibly TRBD1 for D (6 bases). This CDR3 is 13 amino acids long. Germline-derived CDR1 and CDR2 are MRHNA and SNTAGT. V gave up 7 bases and J gave up 4 bases, with 13 bases separating them. DNA of the CDR3: TGTGCCAGCAATAAGGGGGGCACCACTGAAGCTTTCTTT. Translated: CASNKGGTTEAFF.

For this clone: Additional DNA sequences in this sample encode the identical CDR3. The rearrangement joins TRBV30 to TRBJ2-5; possibly TRBD2 for D (5 bases). CDR3 length: 11 amino acids. Germline V CDR1 and CDR2: GTSNPN, SVGIG (reference sequence). The V and J ends lost 3 bases and 3 bases respectively, with 5 bases between them. CDR3: CAWRREETQYF. CDR3 sequence (DNA): TGTGCCTGGAGGCGGGAAGAGACCCAGTACTTC.

Comments on this clone: Other DNA sequences in the sample encode the same CDR3. The genes are TRBV5-1 and TRBJ2-5, with TRBD2 matching over 8 bases. The germline gives CDR1 SGHRS, CDR2 YFSETQ. Trimming cost V 2 bases and J 0 bases; bases outside gene matches: 0. The CDR3 loop spans 14 amino acids. The CDR3 here is CASSLLADQETQYF. The CDR3 DNA reads TGCGCCAGCAGCTTACTAGCGGACCAAGAGACCCAGTACTTC.

Points on this clone: Sequence at one end of the junction differs from germline and may be a read error. J is TRBJ2-1 and V is TRBV28; 16 nucleotides align to TRBD2. The CDR3 has 13 amino acids. The germline CDR1 and CDR2 sequences are MDHEN and SYDVKM. In nucleotides, the CDR3 is TGTGCCAGCAGGGGGGGACTAGCGGGAGGGCCCATCTTC. It translates to CASRGGLAGGPIF.

To note about this clone: This sample includes further DNA sequences coding for the same CDR3. The rearrangement uses TRBV7-2 and TRBJ2-3; D not certain. The ends were cut back, 1 base at V and 1 base at J, with 6 bases in the middle. Germline V gene lookup returns CDR1 SGHTA and CDR2 FQGNSA. The CDR3 extends over 14 amino acids. The CDR3: CASSLGMGTDTQYF. The CDR3 DNA is TGTGCCAGCAGCTTAGGAATGGGCACAGATACGCAGTATTTT.

This chain links TRBV6-1 with TRBJ2-3; D is unresolved. From germline, CDR1 is MNHNS and CDR2 SASEGT. V was clipped by 3 bases and J by 7 bases, with 5 bases between them. CDR3 size: 11 residues. The CDR3 coding sequence is TGTGCCAGCAGTGAGAAGTATACGCAGTATTTT. It is translated as CASSEKYTQYF.

The chain employs TRBV6-5 and TRBJ1-4, with D tentatively TRBD1 (5 bases). Trimming pared 2 bases from V and 7 bases from J, leaving 11 bases between. The germline V gene has CDR1 MNHEY and CDR2 SVGAGI. There are 14 residues in the CDR3. The CDR3: CASSYGQGGEKLFF. CDR3 sequence (DNA): TGTGCCAGCAGTTACGGGCAGGGAGGTGAAAAACTGTTTTTT.

V is TRBV28 and J is TRBJ1-4, with 7 nucleotides matching TRBD1. Germline CDR1 is MDHEN and CDR2 is SYDVKM. V lost 5 bases to trimming and J lost 8 bases; unmatched junction nucleotides: 8. This CDR3 has 14 amino acids. The CDR3 here is CASSGGTVREKLFF. The CDR3 coding sequence is TGTGCCAGCAGTGGGGGGACAGTGCGCGAAAAACTGTTTTTT.